This TCR beta chain emerged from a study of blood T cell repertoires in COVID-19. In the study overall: From the United States, Italy and Spain came samples of acute and convalescent COVID-19. PBMCs, B-cell-depleted T cells, or T cells were the source of the cDNA or gDNA that made up the material.

In the original analysis: Quantification of nucleated cells was approximated via reference gene primer amplification. Method: immunoSEQ multiplex PCR; TCRdb's copy keeps in-frame clones and lacks some. The V and J calls and clone size were taken over from that table, and D and trimming were inferred from the DNA. Altogether fewer than 70,000 clones are present, approximately 84% being singletons, with the ten largest covering around 8%. The germline CDR1 and CDR2 sequences are SEHNR and FQNEAQ (reference sequence). J gave up 6 bases and V 5 bases, and 9 bases lay outside the gene matches. The CDR3 length is 15 residues.

The rearrangement uses TRBV7-9 and TRBJ2-2; TRBD2 agrees at 7 bases. The sample comprised peripheral blood. The TCR comes from a man aged 50 to 59 with active COVID-19. CDR3 sequence: CASSPRLARAGELFF. The CDR3 DNA is TGTGCCAGCAGCCCCCGACTAGCCCGAGCCGGGGAGCTGTTTTTT.